This T cell receptor (beta chain) originates from a study of OX40 agonist ivuxolimab in advanced cancers. In the study overall: All patients had ivuxolimab intravenously every 2 weeks at 0.01 to 10 mg/kg. Patients assigned to dose escalation were diagnosed with hepatocellular carcinoma, melanoma, renal cell or head and neck cancer.

Overall study results and limits: Fewer expanded clones were found on average in CD4+ than in CD8+ T cells.

V shed 1 base and J 4 bases; nucleotides not matched to a gene: 13. Germline V lookup: CDR1 SGHVS, CDR2 FQNEAQ. The CDR3 is 18 residues long. Measured with immunoSEQ multiplex PCR; TCRdb has only the in-frame clones, and not every one. This table has about 48,000 clones, about nine tenths appearing once. As concerns this clone: The antigen is undetermined.

This TCR came from an adult with an advanced solid tumor such as melanoma, head and neck, liver or kidney cancer. The specimen comprised CD4+ or CD8+ T cells sorted from blood, sampled in a trial of the OX40 agonist ivuxolimab. This chain connects TRBV7-8 to TRBJ2-5; 9 bases are a match to TRBD2. The CDR3: CASSLGGSGRDPVETQYF. CDR3 nucleotides: TGTGCCAGCAGCTTAGGGGGTAGCGGGAGAGACCCAGTAGAGACCCAGTACTTC.